The entry that follows covers one T cell receptor beta chain sequence. It has no known antigen specificity. No base qualities exist here, and no much larger clone lies one base off it. V is reduced by 5 bases and J by 0 bases, leaving a spacing of 10 bases between them. Reading from cysteine to phenylalanine, the CDR3 counts 15 amino acids. Only the CDR3 DNA is retained, 45 bases long and in frame from the first base. From a lookup of the germline V gene, CDR1 and CDR2 are SGHTA and FQGNSA. Collaborating institutions collected whole blood in K2EDTA tubes following their own protocols. For TCRbeta analysis, collaborators shipped samples in one of three forms: frozen whole blood, isolated PBMCs, or DNA extracted from either of those sample types. The data were obtained in a study of blood T cell repertoires in COVID-19 (dated by TCRdb to the early 2020s). The study in broad terms: Samples from collaborators originated in the United States, Italy and Spain and spanned both the acute and convalescent phases of COVID-19. The samples were drawn from the first 160 participants of the ongoing ImmuneRACE study and from over 950 subjects provided by 6 global collaborators. Where HLA class I and class II types were available, the types were taken from metadata supplied by the sample provider, not from assay-based typing. The repertoires were released in a freely available public database meant as a resource for research on the immune response to SARS-CoV-2. The prospective study material was composed of cDNA or gDNA derived from T cells, B-cell-depleted T cells, or PBMCs. Subjects who had been exposed to COVID-19, were actively infected with it, or had recovered from it provided the deeply sampled blood TCRbeta repertoires that made up the dataset. Sample metadata almost always included a de-identified subject ID, COVID-19 status, age in years and sex.

The immunoSEQ Assay, a bias-controlled multiplex PCR, was used to amplify TCRbeta CDR3 regions from genomic DNA. Per the original workflow: The number of nucleated cells in each sample was estimated from the amplification of reference gene primers within the assay. Sequence reads were collapsed and filtered to measure the absolute abundance of every unique TCRbeta CDR3 rearrangement. For each sample, productive Simpson clonality was calculated by taking the square root of Simpson's diversity index across productive rearrangements. Entries here come from immuneACCESS through TCRdb and include only in-frame sequences with V and J called. Some clones fail to appear in such tables; in the studies checked, an unresolved V gene covers under half of the shortfall, and the cause of the remainder is unknown. That table supplies the V and J calls and clone size; D and trimming were determined from the DNA. Recorded for this sample are about 120,000 clones; approximately 87% of them occurred a single time. The ten largest clones represent about 2% of the sample.

The paper as a whole reports these results and caveats: The quantity of clinical and demographic metadata differed by source and by participant and was supplied without curation.

The chain is encoded by TRBV7-2 joined to TRBJ2-2; no D gene is confidently identified. The sample taken for sequencing was peripheral blood. The sequence was obtained from a woman in her forties or fifties with acute or convalescent COVID-19. The encoded CDR3 is CASSPHTANTGELFF. In nucleotide form, the sequence is TGTGCCAGCAGCCCACATACAGCGAACACCGGGGAGCTGTTTTTT.